This T cell receptor (beta chain) was retrieved from a study of T cell repertoires in cytomegalovirus infection. One entry per CDR3 protein, called by TCRdb with MiXCR from the reads. The table includes under 850,000 distinct CDR3 sequences, roughly a third detected once. Sequenced: PBMCs. The source of this sequence is a human donor in good health (CMV status not recorded). Some clones in this sample may be carry-over from other donors' samples.

CDR3 bases: TGTGCCAGCAACCCGGCGGCAGGGTACTATGGCTACACCTTC. Its translation: CASNPAAGYYGYTF. The chain couples TRBV2 to TRBJ1-2, with D possibly being TRBD1 (5 bases). CDR3 length: 14 residues. Per the germline V gene, CDR1 is SNHLY and CDR2 is FYNNEI. The V and J ends lost 7 bases and 3 bases respectively, with 15 bases between them.